This section outlines one T cell receptor beta chain sequence together with its context. Its target is unknown. This record comes from a study of T cells in Graves' hyperthyroidism and ophthalmopathy. Study in general: Peripheral blood sampling occurred at initial diagnosis, before any treatment.

Diagnoses were established using clinical symptoms, serum thyroxine and TRAb, thyroid ultrasound and orbital computed tomography. CDR1 is MDHEN and CDR2 is SYDVKM in the germline V gene. CDR3 length: 15 residues. Trimming took 6 bases from V and 2 from J; bases not matched to a gene: 10. The study's findings and limits: Blood also contained most expanded thyroid clonotypes above 0.001.

Template material for amplifying TCR beta CDR3 regions consisted of RNA transcripts. The primer set for the first-round RT-PCR of the TCR CDR3 was HTBI. TCRdb used MiXCR to reprocess the multiplex PCR reads, holding one entry per CDR3 protein. Among around 34,000 distinct CDR3 sequences listed, 52% were seen once. The chain carries TRBV28 and TRBJ2-7; 7 bases are shared with TRBD2. The specimen was blood. This clonotype was sampled from a woman aged 40-49 years with Graves' ophthalmopathy. CDR3 bases: TGTGCCAGCAGGCTCCCAGCGGGGAGCGCCTACGAGCAGTACTTC. Protein product: CASRLPAGSAYEQYF.